The 8 T cell receptor beta chains below all came from one sample that was sequenced in a study of blood T cell repertoires in COVID-19. The assay was immunoSEQ multiplex PCR, and TCRdb's table has in-frame clones only and misses some. Here the sample spans roughly 200,000 clones, roughly nine tenths being singletons. What was sequenced was PBMCs or T cells enriched from blood (not recorded which). Source of these receptors: a woman aged 35 to 49 with acute COVID-19.

CDR3 nucleotide sequence: TGTGCCAGCAGCCCCGACAGGGAGAGGCAGTATTTT. This encodes CASSPDRERQYF. The chain carries TRBV7-3 and TRBJ2-3; 7 bases match TRBD1. V was pared by 5 bases and J by 11 bases, with 7 bases of the junction left unmatched. The CDR3 has 12 amino acids. The germline V gene has CDR1 SGHTA and CDR2 FQGTGA.

A word on this clone: The same CDR3 arises from other DNA sequences in this sample as well. The chain has TRBV7-8 and TRBJ2-1; tentatively, D is TRBD1 (6 bases). This CDR3 contains 13 residues. Per germline, CDR1 SGHVS and CDR2 FQNEAQ. The V gene lost 5 bases and the J gene lost 4 bases, with 9 bases spanning the gap. The CDR3 spells CASSPQGYNEQFF. The CDR3 DNA is TGTGCCAGCAGCCCGCAGGGGTACAATGAGCAGTTCTTC.

The rearrangement links TRBV5-8 to TRBJ2-5; no definite D call. The CDR3 runs to 13 residues. Deletions cut 3 bases from V and 4 bases from J, with 10 bases between. Germline V gene sequence: CDR1 SGHTS, CDR2 YDEGEE. DNA of the CDR3: TGTGCCAGCAGCTCTGACATACTAGAGACCCAGTACTTC. Its protein is CASSSDILETQYF.

CDR3 loop: CASSPQGYYGYTF. CDR3 nucleotide sequence: TGTGCCAGCAGCCCACAGGGCTACTATGGCTACACCTTC. This rearrangement joins TRBV12-3 or TRBV12-4 to TRBJ1-2, with TRBD1 as a possible D gene (6 bases). V was clipped by 6 bases and J by 3 bases, with 11 bases between them. CDR3 length equals 13 residues.

The chain joins TRBV7-9 to TRBJ2-3; 9 bases line up with TRBD2. CDR3 length equals 16 residues. The germline V gene encodes CDR1 SEHNR and CDR2 FQNEAQ (reference sequence). V was pared by 0 bases and J by 1 base, with 2 bases of the junction left unmatched. The CDR3 bases are TGTGCCAGCAGCTTAGCTTCTAGCGGGGGCACAGATACGCAGTATTTT. This gives the protein CASSLASSGGTDTQYF.

The count of this clone is one. This chain links TRBV19 with TRBJ2-4; 7 nucleotides agree with TRBD2. This CDR3 is 15 amino acids long. The germline V gene has CDR1 LNHDA and CDR2 SQIVND (reference sequence). With V trimmed by 4 bases and J by 2 bases, 5 bases remained unmatched. The CDR3 spells CASSTGLGSKNIQYF. CDR3 sequence (DNA): TGTGCCAGTAGTACCGGACTAGGTTCCAAAAACATTCAGTACTTC.

The V call is TRBV7-8, the J call TRBJ2-2; D remains unclear. V dropped 4 bases and J dropped 2 bases, with 11 bases sitting between them. This CDR3 has 15 residues. Germline-derived CDR1 and CDR2 are SGHVS and FQNEAQ. CDR3 sequence: CASSSSTVNTGELFF. The CDR3 DNA sequence: TGTGCCAGCAGCTCGTCTACCGTTAACACCGGGGAGCTGTTTTTT.

This clone appeared a few times. V gene TRBV7-3 combines with J gene TRBJ2-1; 7 nucleotides align to TRBD2. The length of the CDR3 is 16 residues. Germline loops: CDR1 SGHTA, CDR2 FQGTGA. The trim removed 4 bases at V and 5 bases at J, leaving 11 bases unmatched. The CDR3 bases are TGTGCCAGCAGCTCTAGGGGAGCGGGAACCAACAATGAGCAGTTCTTC. Translation gives CASSSRGAGTNNEQFF.